A selection of T cell receptor beta chains follows, all from one sample in a study of beta chain features in type 1 diabetes. Sequencing was performed with immunoSEQ multiplex PCR; in TCRdb, only in-frame clones are kept and a portion is missing. This table holds 200,000 to 250,000 clones, more than 15% found once. What was sequenced was naive CD4+ T cells from blood. Every receptor here comes from a man younger than 40 with type 1 diabetes. Each CDR3 is given with its conserved first and last residue. The D gene is left open where the match is weak. Only some rows state a clone size, as once, few, many or a class for expanded clones.

J gene	clone size	D gene	V gene	CDR3 DNA	CDR3 protein
TRBJ2-7	NA	NA	TRBV30	TGTGCCTGGAGGGGAATGAGCTCCTACGAGCAGTACTTC	CAWRGMSSYEQYF
TRBJ2-7	few	NA	TRBV29-1	TGCAGCGCCACGGGAGTCACCTACGAGCAGTACTTC	CSATGVTYEQYF
TRBJ2-1	few	NA	TRBV7-2	TGTGCCAGCAGGACAGATTCCTACAATGAGCAGTTCTTC	CASRTDSYNEQFF
TRBJ2-7	few	NA	TRBV19	TGTGCCAGTAGTATCATCCGGGGAGCCCACGAGCAGTACTTC	CASSIIRGAHEQYF
TRBJ1-5	few	NA	TRBV7-9	TGTGCCAGCAGCTTAGCCAATCAGCCCCAGCATTTT	CASSLANQPQHF
TRBJ1-4	few	NA	TRBV14	TGTGCCAGCAGCCCACCTGGTCGGCAACTGTTTTTT	CASSPPGRQLFF
TRBJ2-3	few	NA	TRBV7-2	TGTGCCAGCAGCTTAGCGCACTCCACGCAGTATTTT	CASSLAHSTQYF
TRBJ2-7	few	NA	TRBV29-1	TGCAGCGGCGAGGGTGCCGGGGGAAAGCAGTACTTC	CSGEGAGGKQYF
TRBJ2-7	NA	TRBD1	TRBV25-1	TGTGCCAGCAGTGGCTCAGGACAGGGCTACGAGCAGTACTTC	CASSGSGQGYEQYF
TRBJ2-5	NA	TRBD1	TRBV29-1	TGCAGCGTTGATTATAGGACAGGGGAGACCCAGTACTTC	CSVDYRTGETQYF
TRBJ2-1	NA	NA	TRBV4-1	TGCGCCAGCAGCCACCCCGTTTTGTCAGAGCAGTTCTTC	CASSHPVLSEQFF
TRBJ2-1	NA	NA	TRBV7-9	TGTGCCAGCAGCTCATGGACTACCTCCAATGAGCAGTTCTTC	CASSSWTTSNEQFF
TRBJ2-7	few	NA	TRBV7-9	TGTGCCAGCAGCCCTAAAAGAGACATACTACGGTACGAGCAGTACTTC	CASSPKRDILRYEQYF
TRBJ2-1	few	NA	TRBV7-3	TGTGCCAGCAGCTTAGGGCAGGGACCTGATGAGCAGTTCTTC	CASSLGQGPDEQFF
TRBJ1-1	NA	NA	TRBV29-1	TGCAGCGTTCGACAAACTATGAACACTGAAGCTTTCTTT	CSVRQTMNTEAFF
TRBJ2-7	NA	NA	TRBV9	TGTGCCAGCAGCCCCTCACCGGGACTCCCCTACGAGCAGTACTTC	CASSPSPGLPYEQYF
TRBJ2-5	NA	NA	TRBV19	TGTGCCAGTAGCGGACTACACCAAGAGACCCAGTACTTC	CASSGLHQETQYF
TRBJ2-5	few	TRBD1	TRBV27	TGTGCCAGCAGTTCCACAGGGGGTCAGGAGGAGACCCAGTACTTC	CASSSTGGQEETQYF
TRBJ2-3	NA	NA	TRBV7-2	TGTGCCAGCAGCCTGGGACCCGCGGGAGATACGCAGTATTTT	CASSLGPAGDTQYF
TRBJ2-7	few	TRBD2	TRBV13	TGTGCCAGCAGCGCCCGACTAGCGGGAGGCTACGAGCAGTACTTC	CASSARLAGGYEQYF
TRBJ2-1	few	TRBD2	TRBV9	TGTGCCAGCAGCGCGACCGGGACTAGCGGCTACAATGAGCAGTTCTTC	CASSATGTSGYNEQFF
TRBJ2-7	few	NA	TRBV29-1	TGCAGCGTTGCAGTTTCGTCCTACGAGCAGTACTTC	CSVAVSSYEQYF
TRBJ2-1	NA	TRBD2	TRBV27	TGTGCCAGCAGTTTATCGATCGCAGTAGCGGGAGGGGCCAATGAGCAGTTCTTC	CASSLSIAVAGGANEQFF
TRBJ2-2	few	NA	TRBV29-1	TGCAGCGTTCGGCGCGGATCGAACACCGGGGAGCTGTTTTTT	CSVRRGSNTGELFF
TRBJ2-3	NA	TRBD2	TRBV7-3	TGTGCCAGCAGTTCTGGACTAGCGATATCGGCGGGAGATACGCAGTATTTT	CASSSGLAISAGDTQYF
TRBJ2-3	few	NA	TRBV30	TGTGCCTGGAGTGTACAAGGGACTCTGTCCTTCTCTAGCACAGATACGCAGTATTTT	CAWSVQGTLSFSSTDTQYF
TRBJ1-1	NA	NA	TRBV30	TGTGCCTGGATCCTCGGGGACCTGAACACTGAAGCTTTCTTT	CAWILGDLNTEAFF
TRBJ2-1	NA	NA	TRBV10-3	TGTGCCATCAGTGTCGTGGGGATTGAGCAGTTCTTC	CAISVVGIEQFF
TRBJ2-3	few	NA	TRBV2	TGTGCCAGCAGTGAATCGGCTAGGGATACGCAGTATTTT	CASSESARDTQYF
TRBJ1-5	few	TRBD1	TRBV9	TGTGCCAGCAGCGCGGGGACAGGCAATCAGCCCCAGCATTTT	CASSAGTGNQPQHF
TRBJ2-7	few	NA	TRBV7-9	TGTGCCAGCAGCTTACAGGGTATCAACGAGCAGTACTTC	CASSLQGINEQYF
TRBJ2-5	NA	NA	TRBV28	TGTGCCAGCCGGGGGGAGACCCAGTACTTC	CASRGETQYF
TRBJ2-1	NA	NA	TRBV7-3	TGTGCCAGCAGCTCCGGTAAGGGCTACAATGAGCAGTTCTTC	CASSSGKGYNEQFF
TRBJ2-1	few	NA	TRBV7-6	TGTGCCAGCAGCTCTTGGGCCCTCAGGAATGAGCAGTTCTTC	CASSSWALRNEQFF
TRBJ1-2	NA	NA	TRBV7-2	TGTGCCAGCAGCTTAATGGGAAACTATGGCTACACCTTC	CASSLMGNYGYTF
TRBJ2-7	NA	NA	TRBV2	TGTGCCAGCGGGGGATTGGGGTACTACGAGCAGTACTTC	CASGGLGYYEQYF
TRBJ2-1	NA	TRBD2	TRBV11-3	TGTGCCAGCAGTACTAGCGGCAGTAGCTCCTACAATGAGCAGTTCTTC	CASSTSGSSSYNEQFF
TRBJ2-4	NA	NA	TRBV9	TGTGCCAGCAGCGGGACGGCGAACATTCAGTACTTC	CASSGTANIQYF
TRBJ2-7	few	TRBD1	TRBV29-1	TGCAGCGTCTCCTTACGGGACAGTTCCTACGAGCAGTACTTC	CSVSLRDSSYEQYF
TRBJ2-6	few	NA	TRBV4-1	TGCGCCAGCAGCAGCGACTTTACGAGCTCTGGGGCCAACGTCCTGACTTTC	CASSSDFTSSGANVLTF
TRBJ2-5	NA	NA	TRBV2	TGTGCCAGCAGTGAAGGGAGGCCCAAAGAGACCCAGTACTTC	CASSEGRPKETQYF
TRBJ2-5	few	NA	TRBV29-1	TGCAGCGTTGCTCATTGGGAAGAGACCCAGTACTTC	CSVAHWEETQYF